The sequence of this TCR beta chain was determined in a study of T cell responses to AZD1222 COVID-19 vaccine. On this clone itself: Its cognate antigen is unknown.

V was trimmed by 0 bases and J by 4 bases, leaving 14 bases between them. The CDR3 spans 16 residues. Germline V lookup: CDR1 SGHKS, CDR2 YYEKEE (reference sequence). Assay used: immunoSEQ multiplex PCR; TCRdb lists only in-frame clones, some missing. This table holds around 140,000 clones, more than 85% found once. Points from the study as a whole: Rises in breadth and depth of Spike-specific TCRs came after two AZD1222 doses.

Material: peripheral blood, obtained on day 0 of AZD1222 vaccination. The chain couples TRBV5-5 to TRBJ1-3; weak D call: TRBD1 (5 bases). This receptor was identified in an adult in good health. CDR3 loop: CASSLDDSGLGNTIYF. CDR3 DNA: TGTGCCAGCAGCTTGGATGACAGTGGGTTGGGAAACACCATATATTTT. Variable domain in full (rest from reference TRBV5-5 and TRBJ1-3): DAGVTQSPTHLIKTRGQQVTLRCSPISGHKSVSWYQQVLGQGPQFIFQYYEKEERGRGNFPDRFSARQFPNYSSELNVNALLLGDSALYLCASSLDDSGLGNTIYFGEGSWLTVV.